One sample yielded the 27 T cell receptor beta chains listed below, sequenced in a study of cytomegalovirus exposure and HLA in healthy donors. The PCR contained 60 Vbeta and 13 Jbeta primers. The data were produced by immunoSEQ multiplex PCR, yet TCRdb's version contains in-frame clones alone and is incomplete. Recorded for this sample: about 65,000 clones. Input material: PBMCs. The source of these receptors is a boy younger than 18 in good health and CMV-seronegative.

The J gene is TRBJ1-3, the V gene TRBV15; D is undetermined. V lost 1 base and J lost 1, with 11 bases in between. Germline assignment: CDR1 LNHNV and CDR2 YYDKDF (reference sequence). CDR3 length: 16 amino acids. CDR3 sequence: CATSRVVGVSGNTIYF. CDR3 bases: TGTGCCACCAGCAGAGTCGTCGGGGTGTCTGGAAACACCATATATTTT.

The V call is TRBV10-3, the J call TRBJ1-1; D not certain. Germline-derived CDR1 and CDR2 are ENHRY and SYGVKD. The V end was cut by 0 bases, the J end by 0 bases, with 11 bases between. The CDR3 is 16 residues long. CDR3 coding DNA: TGTGCCATCAGTGAGTCCGCAGTGGTTATGAACACTGAAGCTTTCTTT. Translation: CAISESAVVMNTEAFF.

The DNA of the CDR3 is TGTGCCAGTACGGTGGGCAGTCGGAACACTGAAGCTTTCTTT. Residues: CASTVGSRNTEAFF. The rearrangement joins TRBV19 to TRBJ1-1; D is uncertain. This CDR3 spans 14 amino acids. The V gene lost 7 bases and the J gene lost 1 base, with 13 bases spanning the gap. CDR1 and CDR2 from the germline V gene are LNHDA and SQIVND (reference sequence).

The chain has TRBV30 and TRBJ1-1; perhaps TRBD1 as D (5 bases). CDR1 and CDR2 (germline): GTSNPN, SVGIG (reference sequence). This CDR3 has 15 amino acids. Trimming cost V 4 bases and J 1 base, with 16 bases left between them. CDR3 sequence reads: CAWNDGRGWNTEAFF. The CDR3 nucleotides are TGTGCCTGGAATGATGGGAGGGGTTGGAACACTGAAGCTTTCTTT.

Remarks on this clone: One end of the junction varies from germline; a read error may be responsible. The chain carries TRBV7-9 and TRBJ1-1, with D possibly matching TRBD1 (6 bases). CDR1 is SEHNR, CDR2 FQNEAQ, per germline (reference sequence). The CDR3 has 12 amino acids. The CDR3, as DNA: TGTGCCAGCAGCCCAGGGCGGCAGGGGAGTAGTTTT. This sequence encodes CASSPGRQGSSF.

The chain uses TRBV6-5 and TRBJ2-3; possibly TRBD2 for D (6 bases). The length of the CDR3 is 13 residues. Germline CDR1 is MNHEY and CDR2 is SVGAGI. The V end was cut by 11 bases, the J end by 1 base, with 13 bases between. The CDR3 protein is CAGGNSRTDTQYF. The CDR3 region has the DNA TGTGCCGGCGGGAACAGCCGCACAGATACGCAGTATTTT.

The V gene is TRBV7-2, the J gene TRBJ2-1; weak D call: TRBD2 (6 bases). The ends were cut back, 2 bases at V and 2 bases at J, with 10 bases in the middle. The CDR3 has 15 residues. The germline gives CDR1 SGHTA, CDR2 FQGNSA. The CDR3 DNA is TGTGCCAGCAGCTTAACGGACTACGCCTACAATGAGCAGTTCTTC. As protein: CASSLTDYAYNEQFF.

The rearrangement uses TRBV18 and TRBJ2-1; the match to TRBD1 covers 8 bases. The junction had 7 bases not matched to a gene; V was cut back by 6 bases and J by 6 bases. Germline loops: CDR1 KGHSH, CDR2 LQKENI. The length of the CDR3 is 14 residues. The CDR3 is CASSRNDRGNEQFF. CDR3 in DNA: TGTGCCAGCTCTCGCAACGACAGGGGCAATGAGCAGTTCTTC.

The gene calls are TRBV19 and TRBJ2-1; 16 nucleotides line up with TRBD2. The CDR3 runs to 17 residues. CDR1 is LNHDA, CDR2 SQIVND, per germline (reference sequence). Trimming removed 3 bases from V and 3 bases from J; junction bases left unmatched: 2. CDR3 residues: CASSMGTSGGVYNEQFF. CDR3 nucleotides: TGTGCCAGTAGTATGGGGACTAGCGGGGGGGTCTACAATGAGCAGTTCTTC.

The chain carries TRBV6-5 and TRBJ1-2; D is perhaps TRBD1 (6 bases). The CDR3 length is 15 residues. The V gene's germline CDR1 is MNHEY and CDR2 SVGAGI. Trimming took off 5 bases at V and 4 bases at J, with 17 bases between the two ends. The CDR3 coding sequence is TGTGCCAGCAGTCCTAGTACAGGGCCCGTCTATGGCTACACCTTC. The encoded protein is CASSPSTGPVYGYTF.

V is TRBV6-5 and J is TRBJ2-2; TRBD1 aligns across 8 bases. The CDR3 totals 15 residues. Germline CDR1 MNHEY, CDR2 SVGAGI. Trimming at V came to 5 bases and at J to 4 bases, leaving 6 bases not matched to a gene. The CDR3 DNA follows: TGTGCCAGCAGTACCAGGGGGCAGGGCACCGGGGAGCTGTTTTTT. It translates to CASSTRGQGTGELFF.

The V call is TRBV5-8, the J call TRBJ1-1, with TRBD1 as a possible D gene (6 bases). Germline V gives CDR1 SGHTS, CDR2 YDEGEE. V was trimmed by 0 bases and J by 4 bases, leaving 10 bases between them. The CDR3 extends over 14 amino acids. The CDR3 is CASSLETGITEAFF. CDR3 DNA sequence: TGTGCCAGCAGCTTGGAAACAGGGATCACTGAAGCTTTCTTT.

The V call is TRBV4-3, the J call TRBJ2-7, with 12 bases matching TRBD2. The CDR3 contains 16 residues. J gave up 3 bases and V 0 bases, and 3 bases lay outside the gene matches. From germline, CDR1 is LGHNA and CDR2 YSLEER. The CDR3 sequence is CASSQDGTSGHYEQYF. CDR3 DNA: TGCGCCAGCAGCCAAGATGGGACTAGCGGGCACTACGAGCAGTACTTC.

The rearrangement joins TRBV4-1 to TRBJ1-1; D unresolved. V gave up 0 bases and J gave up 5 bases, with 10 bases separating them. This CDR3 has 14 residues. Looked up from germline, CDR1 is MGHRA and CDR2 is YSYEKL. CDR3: CASSQDPGWTEAFF. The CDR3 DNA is TGCGCCAGCAGCCAAGATCCAGGCTGGACTGAAGCTTTCTTT.

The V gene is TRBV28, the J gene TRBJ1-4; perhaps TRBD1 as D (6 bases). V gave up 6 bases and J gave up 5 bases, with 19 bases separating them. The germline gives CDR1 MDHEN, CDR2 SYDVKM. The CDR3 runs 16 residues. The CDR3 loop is CASRPNRDTENEKLFF. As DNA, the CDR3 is TGTGCCAGCAGACCGAACCGGGACACTGAAAATGAAAAACTGTTTTTT. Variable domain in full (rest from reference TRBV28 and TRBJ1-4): DVKVTQSSRYLVKRTGEKVFLECVQDMDHENMFWYRQDPGLGLRLIYFSYDVKMKEKGDIPEGYSVSREKKERFSLILESASTNQTSMYLCASRPNRDTENEKLFFGSGTQLSVL.

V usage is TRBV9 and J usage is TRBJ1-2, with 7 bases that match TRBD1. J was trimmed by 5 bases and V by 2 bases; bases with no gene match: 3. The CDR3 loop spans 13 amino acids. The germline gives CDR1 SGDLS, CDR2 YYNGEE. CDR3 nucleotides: TGTGCCAGCAGCGTCACAGGGGATTATGGCTACACCTTC. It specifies CASSVTGDYGYTF.

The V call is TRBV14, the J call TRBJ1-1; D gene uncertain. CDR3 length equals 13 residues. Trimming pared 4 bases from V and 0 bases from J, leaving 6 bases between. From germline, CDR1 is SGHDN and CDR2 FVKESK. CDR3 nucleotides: TGTGCCAGCAGCCGAGGTATGAACACTGAAGCTTTCTTT. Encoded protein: CASSRGMNTEAFF.

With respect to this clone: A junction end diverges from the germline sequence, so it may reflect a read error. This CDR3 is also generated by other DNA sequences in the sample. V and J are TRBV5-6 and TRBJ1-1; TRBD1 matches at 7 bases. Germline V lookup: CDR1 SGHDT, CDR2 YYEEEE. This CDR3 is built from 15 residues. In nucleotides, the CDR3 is TGCGCCAGCAGCTTGGATTCAGACAGGGATACTGAAGCTTTCTTT. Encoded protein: CASSLDSDRDTEAFF.

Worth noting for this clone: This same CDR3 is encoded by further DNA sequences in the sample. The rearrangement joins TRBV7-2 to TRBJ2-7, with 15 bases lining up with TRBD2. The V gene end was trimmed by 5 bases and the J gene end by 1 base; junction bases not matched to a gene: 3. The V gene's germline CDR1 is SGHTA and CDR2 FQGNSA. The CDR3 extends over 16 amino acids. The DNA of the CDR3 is TGTGCCAGCAGCCCGGGACTAGCGGGGGGTTCCTACGAGCAGTACTTC. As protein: CASSPGLAGGSYEQYF.

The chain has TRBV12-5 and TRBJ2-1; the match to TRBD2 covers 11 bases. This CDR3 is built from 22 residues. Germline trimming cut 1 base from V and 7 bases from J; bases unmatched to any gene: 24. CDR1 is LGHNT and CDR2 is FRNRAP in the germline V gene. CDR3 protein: CASGLGSWTSTLTSGANNEQFF. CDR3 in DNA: TGTGCTAGTGGTTTGGGGTCGTGGACCTCCACTTTGACTAGCGGGGCCAATAATGAGCAGTTCTTC.

This CDR3 is CASTLNRNTEAFF. CDR3 DNA sequence: TGTGCCAGCACCCTGAATAGGAACACTGAAGCTTTCTTT. The rearrangement joins TRBV5-8 to TRBJ1-1; no clear D gene. This CDR3 is 13 amino acids long. Germline-derived CDR1 and CDR2 are SGHTS and YDEGEE. The V end was cut by 6 bases, the J end by 1 base, with 10 bases between. The full variable domain, completed using reference TRBV5-8 and TRBJ1-1, is EAGVTQSPTHLIKTRGQQATLRCSPISGHTSVYWYQQALGLGLQFLLWYDEGEERNRGNFPPRFSGRQFPNYSSELNVNALELEDSALYLCASTLNRNTEAFFGQGTRLTVV.

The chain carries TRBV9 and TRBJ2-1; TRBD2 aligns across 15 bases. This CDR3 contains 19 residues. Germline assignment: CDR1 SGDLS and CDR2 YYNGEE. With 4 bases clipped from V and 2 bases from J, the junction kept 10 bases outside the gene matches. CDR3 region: CASSTPTGTSGRTYNEQFF. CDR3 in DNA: TGTGCCAGCAGCACCCCGACAGGGACTAGCGGGAGGACCTACAATGAGCAGTTCTTC.

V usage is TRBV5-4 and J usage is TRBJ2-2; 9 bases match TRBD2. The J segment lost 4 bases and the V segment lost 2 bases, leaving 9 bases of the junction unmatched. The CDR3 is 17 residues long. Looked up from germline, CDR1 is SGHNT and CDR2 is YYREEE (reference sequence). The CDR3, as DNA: TGTGCCAGCAGCTTAGGTAGCGGGGGCTTAGGCACCGGGGAGCTGTTTTTT. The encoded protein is CASSLGSGGLGTGELFF.

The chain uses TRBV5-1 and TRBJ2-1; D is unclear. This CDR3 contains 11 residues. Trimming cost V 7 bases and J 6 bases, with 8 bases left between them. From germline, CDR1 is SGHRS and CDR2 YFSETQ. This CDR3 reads CASRSGNEQFF. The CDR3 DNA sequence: TGCGCCAGCCGTTCGGGCAATGAGCAGTTCTTC. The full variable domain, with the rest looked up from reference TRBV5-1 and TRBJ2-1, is KAGVTQTPRYLIKTRGQQVTLSCSPISGHRSVSWYQQTPGQGLQFLFEYFSETQRNKGNFPGRFSGRQFSNSRSEMNVSTLELGDSALYLCASRSGNEQFFGPGTRLTVL.

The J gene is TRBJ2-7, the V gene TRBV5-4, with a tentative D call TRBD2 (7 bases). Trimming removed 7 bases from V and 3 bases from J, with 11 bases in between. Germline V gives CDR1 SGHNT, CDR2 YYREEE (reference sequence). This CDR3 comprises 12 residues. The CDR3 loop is CASQGRGYEQYF. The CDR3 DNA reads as TGTGCCAGCCAGGGGAGGGGCTACGAGCAGTACTTC.

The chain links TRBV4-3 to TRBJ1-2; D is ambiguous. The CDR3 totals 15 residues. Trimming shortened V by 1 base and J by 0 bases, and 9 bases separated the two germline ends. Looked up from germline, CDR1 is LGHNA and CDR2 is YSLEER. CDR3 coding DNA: TGCGCCAGCAGCCAAGGAGAAGTAACTAACTATGGCTACACCTTC. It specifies CASSQGEVTNYGYTF.

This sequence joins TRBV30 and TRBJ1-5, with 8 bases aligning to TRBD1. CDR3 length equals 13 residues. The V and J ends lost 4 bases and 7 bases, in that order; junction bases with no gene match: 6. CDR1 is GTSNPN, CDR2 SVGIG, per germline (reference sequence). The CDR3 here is CAWNSGGGQPQHF. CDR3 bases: TGTGCCTGGAATTCAGGGGGCGGACAGCCCCAGCATTTT.